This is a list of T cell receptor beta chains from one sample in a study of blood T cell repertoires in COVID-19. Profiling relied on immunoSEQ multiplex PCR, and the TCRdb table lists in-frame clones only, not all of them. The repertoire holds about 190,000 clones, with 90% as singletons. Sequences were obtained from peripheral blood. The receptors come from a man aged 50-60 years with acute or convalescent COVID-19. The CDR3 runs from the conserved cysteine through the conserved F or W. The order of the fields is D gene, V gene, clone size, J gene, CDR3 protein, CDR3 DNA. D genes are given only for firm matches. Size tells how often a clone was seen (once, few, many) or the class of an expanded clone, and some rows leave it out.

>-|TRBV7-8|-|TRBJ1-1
CASSSLVERGRVNTEAFF
TGTGCCAGCAGCAGTTTGGTTGAAAGGGGTCGGGTGAACACTGAAGCTTTCTTT
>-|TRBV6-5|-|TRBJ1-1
CASSSTPQDRAFF
TGTGCCAGCAGTTCAACGCCACAGGATCGGGCTTTCTTT
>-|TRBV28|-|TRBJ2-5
CASSKDRRSETQYF
TGTGCCAGCAGCAAGGACAGAAGGTCAGAGACCCAGTACTTC
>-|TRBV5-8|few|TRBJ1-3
CASSGQGSSGNTIYF
TGTGCCAGCAGCGGTCAGGGGTCCTCTGGAAACACCATATATTTT
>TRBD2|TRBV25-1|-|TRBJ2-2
CASSERVLATGELFF
TGTGCCAGCAGTGAAAGAGTACTAGCGACCGGGGAGCTGTTTTTT
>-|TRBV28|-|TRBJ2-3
CASSLYPTSTDTQYF
TGTGCCAGCAGTTTATATCCCACTAGCACAGATACGCAGTATTTT
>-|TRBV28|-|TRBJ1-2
CASATGINYGYTF
TGTGCCAGCGCCACCGGGATCAACTATGGCTACACCTTC
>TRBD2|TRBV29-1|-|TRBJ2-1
CSAVKGGGNNEQFF
TGCAGCGCCGTTAAGGGCGGGGGGAACAATGAGCAGTTCTTC
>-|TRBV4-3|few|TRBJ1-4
CASSQDPREKLFF
TGCGCCAGCAGCCAAGATCCACGGGAAAAACTGTTTTTT
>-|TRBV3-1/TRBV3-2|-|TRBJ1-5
CASSQKGGQPQHF
TGTGCCAGCAGCCAAAAGGGAGGTCAGCCCCAGCATTTT
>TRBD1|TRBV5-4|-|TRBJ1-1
CASSLRTGRYTEAFF
TGTGCCAGCAGCTTGAGGACAGGGCGGTACACTGAAGCTTTCTTT
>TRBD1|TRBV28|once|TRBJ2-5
CASRSGTVETQYF
TGTGCCAGCAGGTCCGGGACAGTGGAGACCCAGTACTTC
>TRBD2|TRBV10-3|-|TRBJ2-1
CAISDRTSGYNEQFF
TGTGCCATCAGTGACCGGACTAGCGGCTACAATGAGCAGTTCTTC
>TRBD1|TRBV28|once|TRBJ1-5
CASSLHRGQPQHF
TGTGCCAGCAGTCTCCACAGGGGACAGCCCCAGCATTTT
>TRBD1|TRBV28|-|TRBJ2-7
CASSLFDRDRAVEQYF
TGTGCCAGCAGTTTATTCGACCGGGACAGGGCTGTCGAGCAGTACTTC
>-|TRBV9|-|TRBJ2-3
CASSGRGFFTDTQYF
TGTGCCAGCAGCGGGCGGGGTTTTTTCACAGATACGCAGTATTTT
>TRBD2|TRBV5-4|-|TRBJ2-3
CASSLGSGVSDTQYF
TGTGCCAGCAGCTTGGGTAGCGGGGTGTCAGATACGCAGTATTTT
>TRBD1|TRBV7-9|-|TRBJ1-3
CASSLGTGSGNTIYF
TGTGCCAGCAGCCTAGGGACAGGCTCTGGAAACACCATATATTTT
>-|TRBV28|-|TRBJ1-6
CASSLSRGGNSPLHF
TGTGCCAGCAGTTTAAGCAGGGGCGGCAATTCACCCCTCCACTTT
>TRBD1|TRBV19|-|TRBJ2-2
CASSTPGTENTGELFF
TGTGCCAGTAGTACACCCGGGACAGAGAACACCGGGGAGCTGTTTTTT
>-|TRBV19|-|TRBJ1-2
CASSITGTDYGYTF
TGTGCCAGTAGTATAACAGGCACGGACTATGGCTACACCTTC
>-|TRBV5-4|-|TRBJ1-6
CASSLFDNSPLHF
TGTGCCAGCAGCTTGTTCGATAATTCACCCCTCCACTTT